This entry lists 7 T cell receptor beta chains sequenced from one sample in a study of beta chain features in type 1 diabetes. Expressed TCRB transcripts were sequenced after all isolated RNA was converted to cDNA. The protocol was immunoSEQ multiplex PCR, while the TCRdb copy is restricted to in-frame clones and leaves out a portion. The table lists 250,000 to 350,000 clones, roughly an eighth of them singletons. Broader study findings: Among patients with Type 1 diabetes, TCRB CDR3s were moderately but significantly shorter in every one of the four CD4+ subsets.

The antigens these receptors bind are not known. Sequencing was done on a sample of naive CD4+ T cells from blood. These receptors all stem from a man aged 30-40 years with type 1 diabetes.

This chain joins TRBV6-5 and TRBJ1-1; D remains ambiguous. The V end was cut by 4 bases, the J end by 0 bases, with 15 bases between. Per germline, CDR1 MNHEY and CDR2 SVGAGI. CDR3 length: 16 amino acids. The CDR3 DNA follows: TGTGCCAGCAGTTCCCGAGCCGCGGGCCTGAACACTGAAGCTTTCTTT. Protein sequence: CASSSRAAGLNTEAFF.

A few counts support this clone. The chain is built from TRBV6-6 and TRBJ2-6, with D unresolved. The CDR3 is 15 residues long. Germline V lookup: CDR1 MNHNY, CDR2 SVGAGI (reference sequence). V lost 6 bases and J 0 bases, leaving 9 bases between the germline ends. The CDR3 region has the DNA TGTGCCAGCAGGGAGACCGCCTCTGGGGCCAACGTCCTGACTTTC. It encodes CASRETASGANVLTF.

This clone was seen more than once but under ten times. The chain has TRBV5-1 and TRBJ2-1, with TRBD2 matching over 12 bases. V lost 7 bases, J lost 4 bases, and 9 bases stayed unmatched. CDR1 is SGHRS and CDR2 is YFSETQ in the germline V gene. This CDR3 is 16 amino acids long. CDR3 in amino acids: CASQALAGGAYNEQFF. Written as DNA, the CDR3 is TGCGCCAGCCAAGCCCTAGCGGGAGGGGCTTACAATGAGCAGTTCTTC.

The V gene is TRBV6-6, the J gene TRBJ2-7; TRBD1 matches at 8 bases. The CDR3 extends over 13 amino acids. CDR1 is MNHNY, CDR2 SVGAGI, per germline (reference sequence). Trimming removed 2 bases from V and 5 bases from J; junction bases left unmatched: 2. The CDR3 loop reads CASSYPGGDEQYF. As DNA, the CDR3 is TGTGCCAGCAGTTACCCAGGGGGCGACGAGCAGTACTTC.

Details on this clone: Other DNA sequences in this specimen translate into the identical CDR3. The chain has TRBV6-5 and TRBJ2-7, with 12 bases lining up with TRBD2. V lost 0 bases and J lost 7; bases outside the gene matches: 4. The CDR3 has 15 residues. The V gene's germline CDR1 is MNHEY and CDR2 SVGAGI. CDR3 loop: CASSYSLAGGYEQYF. The DNA of the CDR3 is TGTGCCAGCAGTTACTCACTAGCGGGAGGATATGAGCAGTACTTC.

There are a few counts of this clone. The chain links TRBV19 to TRBJ2-1, with 8 bases fitting TRBD1. Per germline, CDR1 LNHDA and CDR2 SQIVND (reference sequence). The CDR3 sequence is 15 residues long. Trimming removed 6 bases from V and 4 bases from J; junction bases left unmatched: 8. The CDR3 coding sequence is TGTGCCAGTAGATCCGGGACAGGAGAGTACAATGAGCAGTTCTTC. Translated, it gives CASRSGTGEYNEQFF.

This chain uses TRBV6-6 with TRBJ1-5; no firm D call. Germline CDR1 and CDR2: MNHNY and SVGAGI (reference sequence). V was shortened by 8 bases and J by 3 bases, with 8 bases between the two germline ends. The CDR3 has 12 residues. This CDR3 is CASGGINQPQHF. Written as DNA, the CDR3 is TGTGCCAGCGGAGGTATCAATCAGCCCCAGCATTTT.